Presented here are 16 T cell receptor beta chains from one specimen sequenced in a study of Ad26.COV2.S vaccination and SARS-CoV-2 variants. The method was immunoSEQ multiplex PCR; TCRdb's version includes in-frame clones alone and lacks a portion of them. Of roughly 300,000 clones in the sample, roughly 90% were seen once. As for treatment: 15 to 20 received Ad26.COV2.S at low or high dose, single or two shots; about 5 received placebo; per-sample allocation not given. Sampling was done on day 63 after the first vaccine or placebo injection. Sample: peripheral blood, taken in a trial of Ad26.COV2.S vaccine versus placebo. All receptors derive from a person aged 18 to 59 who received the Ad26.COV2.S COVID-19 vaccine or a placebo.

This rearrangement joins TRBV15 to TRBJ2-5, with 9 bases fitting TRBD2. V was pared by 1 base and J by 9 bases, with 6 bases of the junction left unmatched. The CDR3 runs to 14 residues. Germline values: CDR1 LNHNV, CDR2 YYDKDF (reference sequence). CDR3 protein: CATSRGTSEPPQYF. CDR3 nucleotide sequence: TGTGCCACCAGCAGAGGGACTAGCGAACCACCCCAGTACTTC.

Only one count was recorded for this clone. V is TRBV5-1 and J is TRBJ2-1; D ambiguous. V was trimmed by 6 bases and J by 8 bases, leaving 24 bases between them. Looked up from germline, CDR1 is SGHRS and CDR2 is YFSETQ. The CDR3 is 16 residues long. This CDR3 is CASKRTGRNIIDEQFF. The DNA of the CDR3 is TGCGCCAGCAAGCGAACTGGCAGGAACATAATCGATGAGCAGTTCTTC.

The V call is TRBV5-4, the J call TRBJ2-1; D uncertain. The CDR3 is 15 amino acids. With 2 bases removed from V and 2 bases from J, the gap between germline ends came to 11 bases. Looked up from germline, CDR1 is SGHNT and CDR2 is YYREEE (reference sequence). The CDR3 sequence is CASSFPGPTYNEQFF. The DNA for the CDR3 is TGTGCCAGCAGCTTTCCGGGCCCCACCTACAATGAGCAGTTCTTC.

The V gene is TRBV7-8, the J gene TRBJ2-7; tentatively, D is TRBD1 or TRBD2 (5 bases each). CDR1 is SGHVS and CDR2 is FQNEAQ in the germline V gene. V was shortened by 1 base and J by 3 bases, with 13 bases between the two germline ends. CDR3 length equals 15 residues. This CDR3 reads CASSLGEGSGYEQYF. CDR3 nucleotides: TGTGCCAGCAGCTTAGGAGAGGGGTCGGGCTACGAGCAGTACTTC.

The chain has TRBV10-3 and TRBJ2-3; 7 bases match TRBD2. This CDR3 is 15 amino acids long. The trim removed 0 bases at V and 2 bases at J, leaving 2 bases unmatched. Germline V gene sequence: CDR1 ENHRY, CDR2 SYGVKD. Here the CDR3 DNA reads TGTGCCATCAGTGAGTCGGGGGGGGTCACAGATACGCAGTATTTT. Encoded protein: CAISESGGVTDTQYF.

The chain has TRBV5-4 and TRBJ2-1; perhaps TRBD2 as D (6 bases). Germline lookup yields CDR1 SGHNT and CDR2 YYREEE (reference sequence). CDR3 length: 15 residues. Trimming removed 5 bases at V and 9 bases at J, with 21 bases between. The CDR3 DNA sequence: TGTGCCAGCAGTTATCTAGGCGGGGCGGGCGGTGAGCAGTTCTTC. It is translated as CASSYLGGAGGEQFF.

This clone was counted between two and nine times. The chain's CDR3 is CATRSGGARTGELFF. The CDR3 nucleotides read TGTGCCACCAGAAGCGGGGGGGCGAGGACCGGGGAGCTGTTTTTT. J is TRBJ2-2 and V is TRBV15; 10 nucleotides line up with TRBD2. The CDR3 is 15 amino acids. The junction had 6 bases not matched to a gene; V was cut back by 6 bases and J by 5 bases. Germline V gene sequence: CDR1 LNHNV, CDR2 YYDKDF (reference sequence).

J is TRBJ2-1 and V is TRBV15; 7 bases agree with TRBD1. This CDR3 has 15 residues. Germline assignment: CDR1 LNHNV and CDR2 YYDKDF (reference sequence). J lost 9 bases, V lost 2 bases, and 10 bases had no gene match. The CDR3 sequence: CATSRYPGTASEQFF. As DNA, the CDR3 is TGTGCCACCAGCAGATATCCCGGGACAGCTTCTGAGCAGTTCTTC.

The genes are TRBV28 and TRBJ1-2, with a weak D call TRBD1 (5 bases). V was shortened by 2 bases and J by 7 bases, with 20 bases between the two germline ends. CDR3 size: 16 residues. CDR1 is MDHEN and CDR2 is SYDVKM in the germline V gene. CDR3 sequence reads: CASSLGAWMGIGGYTF. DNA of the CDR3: TGTGCCAGCAGTTTAGGGGCCTGGATGGGTATAGGTGGCTACACCTTC.

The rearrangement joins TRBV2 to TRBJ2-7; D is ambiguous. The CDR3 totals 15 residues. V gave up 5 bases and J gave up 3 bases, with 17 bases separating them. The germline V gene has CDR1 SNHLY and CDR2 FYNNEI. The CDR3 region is CASSPDRGGIYEQYF. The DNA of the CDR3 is TGTGCCAGCAGTCCCGACCGAGGTGGGATCTACGAGCAGTACTTC.

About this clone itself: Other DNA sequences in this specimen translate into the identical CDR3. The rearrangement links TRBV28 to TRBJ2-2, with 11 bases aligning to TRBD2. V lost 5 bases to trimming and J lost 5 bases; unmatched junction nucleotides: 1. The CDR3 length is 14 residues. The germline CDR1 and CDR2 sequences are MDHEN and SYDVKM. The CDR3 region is CASSLAGGTGELFF. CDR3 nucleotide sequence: TGTGCCAGCAGTCTAGCGGGAGGAACCGGGGAGCTGTTTTTT.

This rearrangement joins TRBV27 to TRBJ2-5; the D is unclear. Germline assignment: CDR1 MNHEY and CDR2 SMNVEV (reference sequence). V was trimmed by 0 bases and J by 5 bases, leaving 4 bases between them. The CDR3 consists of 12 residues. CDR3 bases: TGTGCCAGCAGTTTATCGGGGGAGACCCAGTACTTC. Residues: CASSLSGETQYF.

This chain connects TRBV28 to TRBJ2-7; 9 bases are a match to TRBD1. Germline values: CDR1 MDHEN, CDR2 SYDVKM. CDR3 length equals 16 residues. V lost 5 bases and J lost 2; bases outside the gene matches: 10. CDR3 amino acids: CASSTTGTGNPYEQYF. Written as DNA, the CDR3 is TGTGCCAGCAGTACAACCGGGACAGGGAATCCCTACGAGCAGTACTTC.

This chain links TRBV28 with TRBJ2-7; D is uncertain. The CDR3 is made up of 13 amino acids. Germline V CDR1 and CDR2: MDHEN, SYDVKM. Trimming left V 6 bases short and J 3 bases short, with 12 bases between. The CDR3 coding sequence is TGTGCCAGCAGCCCCGCAGTAGGCTACGAGCAGTACTTC. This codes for CASSPAVGYEQYF.

CDR3 loop: CASRVNRQGNTEAFF. DNA of the CDR3: TGTGCCAGCAGAGTGAATAGGCAGGGGAACACTGAAGCTTTCTTT. J is TRBJ1-1 and V is TRBV6-5, with TRBD1 as a possible D gene (5 bases). This CDR3 has 15 amino acids. Looked up from germline, CDR1 is MNHEY and CDR2 is SVGAGI. The V end lost 6 bases, the J end lost 1 base, and 15 bases lay between the germline ends.

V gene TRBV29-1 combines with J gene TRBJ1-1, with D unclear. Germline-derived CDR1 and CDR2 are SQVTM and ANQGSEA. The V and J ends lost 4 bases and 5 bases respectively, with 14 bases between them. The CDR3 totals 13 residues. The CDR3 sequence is CSVGPRRETEAFF. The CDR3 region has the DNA TGCAGCGTTGGTCCCCGAAGGGAAACTGAAGCTTTCTTT. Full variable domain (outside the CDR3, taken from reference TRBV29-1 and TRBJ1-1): SAVISQKPSRDICQRGTSLTIQCQVDSQVTMMFWYRQQPGQSLTLIATANQGSEATYESGFVIDKFPISRPNLTFSTLTVSNMSPEDSSIYLCSVGPRRETEAFFGQGTRLTVV.